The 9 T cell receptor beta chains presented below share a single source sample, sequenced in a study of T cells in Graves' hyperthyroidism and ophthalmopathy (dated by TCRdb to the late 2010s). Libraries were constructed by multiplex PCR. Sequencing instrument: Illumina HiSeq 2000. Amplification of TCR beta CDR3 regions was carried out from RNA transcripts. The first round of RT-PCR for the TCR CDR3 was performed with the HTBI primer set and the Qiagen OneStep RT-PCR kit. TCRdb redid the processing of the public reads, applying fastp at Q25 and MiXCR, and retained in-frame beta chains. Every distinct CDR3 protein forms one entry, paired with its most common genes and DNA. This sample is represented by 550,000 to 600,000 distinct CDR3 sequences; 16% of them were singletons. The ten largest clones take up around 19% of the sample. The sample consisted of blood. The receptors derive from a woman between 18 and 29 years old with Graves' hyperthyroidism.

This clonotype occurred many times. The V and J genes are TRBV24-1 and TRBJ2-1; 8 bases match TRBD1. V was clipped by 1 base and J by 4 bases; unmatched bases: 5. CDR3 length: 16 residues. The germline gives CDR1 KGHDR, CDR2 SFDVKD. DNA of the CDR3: TGTGCCACCAGTGATTTCCGGACAGGGCCTTACAATGAGCAGTTCTTC. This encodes CATSDFRTGPYNEQFF.

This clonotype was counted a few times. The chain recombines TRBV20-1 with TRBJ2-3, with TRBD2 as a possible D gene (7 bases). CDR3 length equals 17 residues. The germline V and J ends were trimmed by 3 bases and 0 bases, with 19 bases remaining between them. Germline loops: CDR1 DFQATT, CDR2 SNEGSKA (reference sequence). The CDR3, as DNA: TGCAGTGCTAGCACCGTGGGGGGGCCAGTTAGCACAGATACGCAGTATTTT. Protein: CSASTVGGPVSTDTQYF.

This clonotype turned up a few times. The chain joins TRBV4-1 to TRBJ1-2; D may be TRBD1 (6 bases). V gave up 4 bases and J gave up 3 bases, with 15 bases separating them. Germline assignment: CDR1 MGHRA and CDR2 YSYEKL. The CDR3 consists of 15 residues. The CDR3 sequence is CASSPNRDGDYGYTF. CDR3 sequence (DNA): TGCGCCAGCAGCCCGAACAGGGATGGTGACTATGGCTACACCTTC.

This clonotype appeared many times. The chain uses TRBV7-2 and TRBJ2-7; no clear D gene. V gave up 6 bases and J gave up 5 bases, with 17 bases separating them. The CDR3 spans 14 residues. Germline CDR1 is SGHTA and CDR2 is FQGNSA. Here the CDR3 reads CASSFLSGRDEQYF. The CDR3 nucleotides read TGTGCCAGCAGTTTTCTCTCCGGCCGCGACGAGCAGTACTTC.

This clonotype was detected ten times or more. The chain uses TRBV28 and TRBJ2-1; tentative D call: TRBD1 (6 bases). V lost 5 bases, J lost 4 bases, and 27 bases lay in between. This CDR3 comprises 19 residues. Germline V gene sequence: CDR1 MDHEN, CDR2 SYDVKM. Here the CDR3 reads CASSPPSGTPASLYNEQFF. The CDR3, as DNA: TGTGCCAGCAGTCCACCTTCGGGGACACCTGCCTCTCTTTACAATGAGCAGTTCTTC.

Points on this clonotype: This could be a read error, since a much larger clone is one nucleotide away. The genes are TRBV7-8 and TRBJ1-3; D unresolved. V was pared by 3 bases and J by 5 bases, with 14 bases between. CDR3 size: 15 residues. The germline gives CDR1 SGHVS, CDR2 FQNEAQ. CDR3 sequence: CASSFTERWRNTIYF. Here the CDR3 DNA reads TGTGCCAGCAGCTTCACGGAGAGGTGGAGAAACACCATATATTTT.

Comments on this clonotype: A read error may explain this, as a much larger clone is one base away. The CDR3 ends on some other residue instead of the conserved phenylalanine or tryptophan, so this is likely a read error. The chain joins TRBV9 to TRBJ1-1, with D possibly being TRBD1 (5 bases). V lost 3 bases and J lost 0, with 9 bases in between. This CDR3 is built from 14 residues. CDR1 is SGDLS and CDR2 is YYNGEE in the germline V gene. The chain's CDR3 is CASSATALNTEAFI. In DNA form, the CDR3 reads TGTGCCAGCAGCGCGACAGCGCTGAACACTGAAGCTTTCATT.

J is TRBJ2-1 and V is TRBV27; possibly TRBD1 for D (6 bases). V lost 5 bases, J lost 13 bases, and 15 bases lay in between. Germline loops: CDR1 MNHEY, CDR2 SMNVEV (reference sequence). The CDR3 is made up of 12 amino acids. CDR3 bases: TGTGCCAGCAGTCACCCTCCAGGGGCCCAGTTCTTC. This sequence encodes CASSHPPGAQFF.

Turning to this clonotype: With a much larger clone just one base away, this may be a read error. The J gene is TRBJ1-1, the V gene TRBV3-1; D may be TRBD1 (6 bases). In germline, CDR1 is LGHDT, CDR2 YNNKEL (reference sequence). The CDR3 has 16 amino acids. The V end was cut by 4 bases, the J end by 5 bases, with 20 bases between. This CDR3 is CASSLAQGLLATEAFF. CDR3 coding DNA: TGTGCCAGCAGCCTTGCCCAGGGGCTCCTAGCGACTGAAGCTTTCTTT.